This TCR beta chain is drawn from a study of blood T cell repertoires in COVID-19. Germline V gene lookup returns CDR1 SEHNR and CDR2 FQNEAQ (reference sequence). The CDR3 loop spans 14 amino acids. The V gene end was trimmed by 1 base and the J gene end by 3 bases; junction bases not matched to a gene: 1. Method: immunoSEQ multiplex PCR; TCRdb's copy keeps in-frame clones and lacks some. The sample shows around 220,000 clones, more than 75% of them seen only once. V usage is TRBV7-9 and J usage is TRBJ1-2; 8 nucleotides match TRBD1. This sequence was found in an elderly woman with COVID-19, enrolled during active disease. Source material: peripheral blood. The CDR3 is CASSLGDRYYGYTF. The CDR3 nucleotides read TGTGCCAGCAGCTTAGGGGACAGGTACTATGGCTACACCTTC.